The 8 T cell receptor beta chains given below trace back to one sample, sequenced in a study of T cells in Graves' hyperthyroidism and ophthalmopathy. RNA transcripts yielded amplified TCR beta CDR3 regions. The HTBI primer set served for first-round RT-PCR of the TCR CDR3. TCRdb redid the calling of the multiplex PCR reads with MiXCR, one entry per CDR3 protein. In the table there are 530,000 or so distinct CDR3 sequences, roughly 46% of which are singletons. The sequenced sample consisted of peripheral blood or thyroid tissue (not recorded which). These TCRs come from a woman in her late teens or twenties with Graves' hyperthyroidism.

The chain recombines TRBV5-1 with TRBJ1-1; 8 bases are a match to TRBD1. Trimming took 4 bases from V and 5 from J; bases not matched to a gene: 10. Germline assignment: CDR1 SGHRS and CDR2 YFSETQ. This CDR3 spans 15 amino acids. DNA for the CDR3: TGCGCCAGCAGCGCCCAGGGGACAGGTGATACTGAAGCTTTCTTT. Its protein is CASSAQGTGDTEAFF.

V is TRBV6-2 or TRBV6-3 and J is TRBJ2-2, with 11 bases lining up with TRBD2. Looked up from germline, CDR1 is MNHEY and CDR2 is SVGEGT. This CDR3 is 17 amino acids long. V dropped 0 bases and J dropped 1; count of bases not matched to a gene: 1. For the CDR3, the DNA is TGTGCCAGCAGTTACTCTACTAGCGGGAGGAACACCGGGGAGCTGTTTTTT. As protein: CASSYSTSGRNTGELFF.

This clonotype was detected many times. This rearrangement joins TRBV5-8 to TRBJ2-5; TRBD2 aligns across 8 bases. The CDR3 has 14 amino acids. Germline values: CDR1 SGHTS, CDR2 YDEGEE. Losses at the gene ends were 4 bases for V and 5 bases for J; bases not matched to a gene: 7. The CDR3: CASSLGTRMETQYF. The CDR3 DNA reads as TGTGCCAGCAGCCTAGGGACTAGAATGGAGACCCAGTACTTC.

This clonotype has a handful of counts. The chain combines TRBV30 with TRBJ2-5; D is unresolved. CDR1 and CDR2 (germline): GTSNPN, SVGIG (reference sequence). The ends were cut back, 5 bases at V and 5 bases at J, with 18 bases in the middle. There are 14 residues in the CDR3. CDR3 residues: CAWCTGLGRETQYF. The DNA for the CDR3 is TGTGCCTGGTGTACGGGCCTCGGGCGGGAGACCCAGTACTTC.

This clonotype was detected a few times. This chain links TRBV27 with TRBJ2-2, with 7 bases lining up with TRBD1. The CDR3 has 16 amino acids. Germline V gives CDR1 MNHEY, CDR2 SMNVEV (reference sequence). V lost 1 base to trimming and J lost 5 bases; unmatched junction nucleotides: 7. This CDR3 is CASSLWETGRTGELFF. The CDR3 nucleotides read TGTGCCAGCAGTTTATGGGAGACAGGGCGAACCGGGGAGCTGTTTTTT.

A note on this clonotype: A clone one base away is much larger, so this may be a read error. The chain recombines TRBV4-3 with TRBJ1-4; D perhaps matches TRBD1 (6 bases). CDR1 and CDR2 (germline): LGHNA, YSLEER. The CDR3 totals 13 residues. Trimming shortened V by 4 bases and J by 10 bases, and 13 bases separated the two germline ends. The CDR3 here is CASSLGAVGKLFF. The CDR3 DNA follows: TGCGCCAGCAGCCTGGGGGCAGTTGGAAAACTGTTTTTT.

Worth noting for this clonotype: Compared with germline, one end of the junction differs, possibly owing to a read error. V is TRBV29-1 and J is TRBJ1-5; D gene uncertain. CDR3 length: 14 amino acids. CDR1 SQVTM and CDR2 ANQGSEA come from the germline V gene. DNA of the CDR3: TGCAGCGTTGTGTACGGGAGCGGCAATGAGCCCCAGCATTTT. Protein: CSVVYGSGNEPQHF.

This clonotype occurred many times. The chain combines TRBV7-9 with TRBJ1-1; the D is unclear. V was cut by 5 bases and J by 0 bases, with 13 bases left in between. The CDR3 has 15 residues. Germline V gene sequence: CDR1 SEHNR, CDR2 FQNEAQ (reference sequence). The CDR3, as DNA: TGTGCCAGCAGCGCCGAGGGTCACCTGAACACTGAAGCTTTCTTT. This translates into CASSAEGHLNTEAFF.